The 16 T cell receptor beta chains reported below all come from one sample, sequenced in a study of post-analysis software for immune sequencing data. General study findings and limits: Controls had lower frequencies than patients of about 5 TRBV segments, which included TRBV5-6, TRBV5-1 and TRBV20-1.

These TCRs are of unknown antigen specificity. Unique molecular identifiers were carried by the TCR beta cDNA libraries. TCRdb analysed the PCR reads with MiXCR anew, one entry per CDR3 protein. Altogether approximately 730,000 distinct CDR3 sequences are present, about 32% being singletons, with the ten largest covering approximately 0.55%. Material: blood. Every receptor here comes from a girl under 18 with multiple sclerosis.

This clonotype has more than one count but fewer than ten. The chain links TRBV2 to TRBJ1-2; no definite D call. The ends were cut back, 8 bases at V and 4 bases at J, with 17 bases in the middle. The CDR3 extends over 14 amino acids. Germline-derived CDR1 and CDR2 are SNHLY and FYNNEI. The CDR3 coding sequence is TGTGCCAGCTCCTATGGGCTGCTGGGCTATGGCTACACCTTC. Encoded protein: CASSYGLLGYGYTF.

This chain joins TRBV10-3 and TRBJ2-1; TRBD1 agrees at 11 bases. CDR1 and CDR2 (germline): ENHRY, SYGVKD. Trimming cost V 7 bases and J 9 bases; bases outside gene matches: 5. CDR3 length: 13 amino acids. Here the CDR3 reads CAITDRGRVEQFF. CDR3 nucleotide sequence: TGTGCCATCACGGACAGGGGGCGAGTTGAGCAGTTCTTC.

This clonotype was recorded a few times. V is TRBV5-1 and J is TRBJ2-1; 10 bases are shared with TRBD2. Germline V gene sequence: CDR1 SGHRS, CDR2 YFSETQ. Unmatched junction bases numbered 7, after V lost 0 bases and J lost 7 bases. The CDR3 is 16 amino acids. Here the CDR3 reads CASSLAVSGGGNEQFF. The CDR3 DNA sequence: TGCGCCAGCAGCTTGGCCGTGAGCGGGGGGGGGAATGAGCAGTTCTTC.

This clonotype was seen only a few times. This rearrangement joins TRBV29-1 to TRBJ2-5; D remains unclear. This CDR3 is built from 14 residues. V was pared by 0 bases and J by 1 base, with 9 bases between. Germline-derived CDR1 and CDR2 are SQVTM and ANQGSEA. For the CDR3, the DNA is TGCAGCGTTGAAGATCGCCGCCCCCAAGAGACCCAGTACTTC. The encoded protein is CSVEDRRPQETQYF.

This chain uses TRBV5-1 with TRBJ2-3; 10 bases agree with TRBD2. V lost 4 bases to trimming and J lost 1 base; unmatched junction nucleotides: 6. Germline values: CDR1 SGHRS, CDR2 YFSETQ. This CDR3 comprises 16 residues. The CDR3 DNA is TGCGCCAGCAGCCTCGCTACTAGCGGGGGCACAGATACGCAGTATTTT. Translation gives CASSLATSGGTDTQYF.

The chain has TRBV29-1 and TRBJ2-7; 7 nucleotides match TRBD1. Germline CDR1 and CDR2: SQVTM and ANQGSEA. This CDR3 has 14 residues. Trimming cost V 7 bases and J 4 bases; bases outside gene matches: 13. The CDR3 bases are TGCAGCGCCTCACCTGACAGGGTACTATACGAGCAGTACTTC. Protein sequence: CSASPDRVLYEQYF.

This rearrangement joins TRBV21-1 to TRBJ2-1; TRBD2 was called by the table and not checked on the DNA. TRBV21-1 is flagged as a pseudogene. This CDR3 is 20 amino acids long. In DNA, the CDR3 is TGTGCCAGCAGCAGACTAGCGGAGCTCCAAGAGCAGAGCTCCTACAATGAGCAGTTCTTC. Residues: CASSRLAELQEQSSYNEQFF.

This chain connects TRBV6-5 to TRBJ2-7; no clear D gene. The CDR3 consists of 15 residues. V was pared by 2 bases and J by 1 base, with 12 bases between. Germline assignment: CDR1 MNHEY and CDR2 SVGAGI. CDR3 sequence: CASSYVSRSSYEQYF. The CDR3 DNA follows: TGTGCCAGCAGTTACGTTTCCAGGTCTTCCTACGAGCAGTACTTC.

This clonotype was observed many times. The chain employs TRBV7-2 and TRBJ2-3; 8 bases map to TRBD1. CDR3 length: 15 residues. With V trimmed by 4 bases and J by 1 base, 4 bases remained unmatched. Germline V gene data show CDR1 as SGHTA and CDR2 as FQGNSA. This chain's CDR3 is CASSWRTGRTDTQYF. The DNA of the CDR3 is TGTGCCAGCAGCTGGCGGACAGGGCGCACAGATACGCAGTATTTT.

This clonotype was counted between two and nine times. The CDR3 loop is CASSLEGVTQYF. CDR3 DNA sequence: TGTGCCAGCAGCTTGGAAGGGGTGACCCAGTACTTC. The chain couples TRBV5-6 to TRBJ2-7; tentative D call: TRBD1 (5 bases). The J call is doubtful: the DNA matches TRBJ2-5 better. This CDR3 region has 12 residues. Germline V lookup: CDR1 SGHDT, CDR2 YYEEEE.

This clonotype was counted a few times. The chain employs TRBV29-1 and TRBJ2-7; 9 bases align to TRBD1. This CDR3 contains 13 residues. Germline CDR1 and CDR2: SQVTM and ANQGSEA. V trimming: 6 bases; J trimming: 1 base; junction bases outside the gene matches: 4. In DNA, the CDR3 is TGCAGCGTGGGGACAGGGACTTCCTACGAGCAGTACTTC. Residues: CSVGTGTSYEQYF.

The table lists this clonotype with a few counts. The rearrangement links TRBV27 to TRBJ2-5, with 9 bases lining up with TRBD1. There are 15 residues in the CDR3. Unmatched junction bases numbered 9, after V lost 6 bases and J lost 4 bases. The V gene's germline CDR1 is MNHEY and CDR2 SMNVEV (reference sequence). CDR3 nucleotides: TGTGCCAGCAGCCGGACAGGGGCGCCGGCAGAGACCCAGTACTTC. Amino acids: CASSRTGAPAETQYF.

The table lists this clonotype with a few counts. This sequence joins TRBV3-1 and TRBJ2-1; 7 bases map to TRBD1. Trimming removed 1 base from V and 4 bases from J; junction bases left unmatched: 4. The CDR3 spans 15 residues. Germline CDR1 reads LGHDT; CDR2 reads YNNKEL (reference sequence). The CDR3 region is CASSQVWGQYNEQFF. The CDR3 DNA is TGTGCCAGCAGCCAAGTATGGGGACAGTACAATGAGCAGTTCTTC.

This clonotype has more than one count but fewer than ten. The rearrangement uses TRBV12-3 or TRBV12-4 and TRBJ1-2; D remains ambiguous. CDR3 size: 13 residues. V shed 7 bases and J shed 7 bases, with 16 bases lying between them. The CDR3 bases are TGTGCCAGCAACCTGGGAGTGGGCGGTGGCTACACCTTC. Amino acids: CASNLGVGGGYTF.

This clonotype was counted between two and nine times. V and J are TRBV7-9 and TRBJ1-1; a possible D gene is TRBD1 (5 bases). With 5 bases removed from V and 2 bases from J, the gap between germline ends came to 21 bases. The CDR3 sequence is 17 residues long. CDR1 is SEHNR and CDR2 is FQNEAQ in the germline V gene (reference sequence). The CDR3 coding sequence is TGTGCCAGCAGCGGCTTCAGGGCCCACGACAAAAACACTGAAGCTTTCTTT. Its translation is CASSGFRAHDKNTEAFF.

This clonotype was detected a few times. V usage is TRBV2 and J usage is TRBJ2-3; 12 bases match TRBD2. The CDR3 has 16 residues. In germline, CDR1 is SNHLY, CDR2 FYNNEI. V lost 2 bases and J lost 7; bases outside the gene matches: 7. The CDR3 sequence is CASSEWLAGGPNTQYF. CDR3 bases: TGTGCCAGCAGTGAATGGCTAGCGGGAGGGCCTAATACGCAGTATTTT.